This is a list of T cell receptor beta chains from one sample in a study of blood T cell repertoires in COVID-19. The repertoire was sequenced with immunoSEQ multiplex PCR; TCRdb's copy has only in-frame clones and lacks some. The sample shows just over 650,000 clones, approximately 90% of them seen only once. The material sequenced was peripheral blood. The receptors here all came from a woman younger than 35 with acute or convalescent COVID-19. Both conserved end residues are part of each CDR3. Each record gives: D gene, J gene, V gene, clone size, CDR3 DNA, CDR3 protein. The D gene is left open where the match is weak. Clone size, where shown, is once, few, many, or a class for clones that have expanded.

d_gene: TRBD1
j_gene: TRBJ1-2
v_gene: TRBV3-1/TRBV3-2
abundance: few
CDR3nt: TGTGCCAGCAGCCACCGACAGGGGGCGCCTGCTGGCTACACCTTC
CDR3aa: CASSHRQGAPAGYTF

d_gene: NA
j_gene: TRBJ1-5
v_gene: TRBV6-2/TRBV6-3
abundance: NA
CDR3nt: TGTGCCAGCAGTTACGGGGCAGTAAATCAGCCCCAGCATTTT
CDR3aa: CASSYGAVNQPQHF

d_gene: NA
j_gene: TRBJ1-3
v_gene: TRBV24-1
abundance: NA
CDR3nt: TGTGCCACCAGTGGTTCATCTAGCTCTGGAAACACCATATATTTT
CDR3aa: CATSGSSSSGNTIYF

d_gene: NA
j_gene: TRBJ1-5
v_gene: TRBV19
abundance: few
CDR3nt: TGTGCCAGTAGTATAACAGGGCAGGGGCAGCCCCAGCATTTT
CDR3aa: CASSITGQGQPQHF

d_gene: NA
j_gene: TRBJ1-6
v_gene: TRBV6-5
abundance: NA
CDR3nt: TGTGCCAGCAGGGCCACAGGGACCCCTAATTCACCCCTCCACTTT
CDR3aa: CASRATGTPNSPLHF

d_gene: NA
j_gene: TRBJ1-3
v_gene: TRBV5-1
abundance: NA
CDR3nt: TGCGCCAGCAGCTTCGATGGGAGTAAGGACACCATATATTTT
CDR3aa: CASSFDGSKDTIYF

d_gene: NA
j_gene: TRBJ1-1
v_gene: TRBV2
abundance: NA
CDR3nt: TGTGCCAGCAGTGAAGAGCGACGTGTGGGGGGGCTAGGAGCTTTCTTT
CDR3aa: CASSEERRVGGLGAFF

d_gene: NA
j_gene: TRBJ2-7
v_gene: TRBV7-8
abundance: NA
CDR3nt: TGTGCCAGCAGCGATGACAGGACCCCCTACGAGCAGTACTTC
CDR3aa: CASSDDRTPYEQYF

d_gene: NA
j_gene: TRBJ1-1
v_gene: TRBV14
abundance: NA
CDR3nt: TGTGCCAGCAGCCAAGAAAGGGAGGTCACTGAAGCTTTCTTT
CDR3aa: CASSQEREVTEAFF

d_gene: NA
j_gene: TRBJ2-3
v_gene: TRBV6-5
abundance: NA
CDR3nt: TGTGCCAGCAGTCGTCCTCGCACAGATACGCAGTATTTT
CDR3aa: CASSRPRTDTQYF

d_gene: TRBD2
j_gene: TRBJ2-7
v_gene: TRBV29-1
abundance: once
CDR3nt: TGCAGCGTCTTAGCGGGGAGCTCCTACGAGCAGTACTTC
CDR3aa: CSVLAGSSYEQYF

d_gene: TRBD1
j_gene: TRBJ1-1
v_gene: TRBV18
abundance: once
CDR3nt: TGTGCCAGCTCACCACCGGACAGGTGGGCCCGAAGGACTGAAGCTTTCTTT
CDR3aa: CASSPPDRWARRTEAFF

d_gene: NA
j_gene: TRBJ1-1
v_gene: TRBV5-4
abundance: NA
CDR3nt: TGTGCCAGCAGCCGCGGGTCCACTGAAGCTTTCTTT
CDR3aa: CASSRGSTEAFF

d_gene: NA
j_gene: TRBJ1-1
v_gene: TRBV6-6
abundance: NA
CDR3nt: TGTGCCAGCAGCGGCAGGGATCTGGACACTGAAGCTTTCTTT
CDR3aa: CASSGRDLDTEAFF

d_gene: TRBD1
j_gene: TRBJ1-6
v_gene: TRBV7-9
abundance: NA
CDR3nt: TGTGCCAGCAGCCCGCCGGGACAGCGAAATTCACCCCTCCACTTT
CDR3aa: CASSPPGQRNSPLHF

d_gene: TRBD1
j_gene: TRBJ1-1
v_gene: TRBV2
abundance: once
CDR3nt: TGTGCCAGCCCGGACAGGGGGGGCACTGAAGCTTTCTTT
CDR3aa: CASPDRGGTEAFF

d_gene: NA
j_gene: TRBJ1-1
v_gene: TRBV6-5
abundance: NA
CDR3nt: TGTGCCACCTTCGGGATGAGCATGAACACTGAAGCTTTCTTT
CDR3aa: CATFGMSMNTEAFF

d_gene: TRBD2
j_gene: TRBJ2-3
v_gene: TRBV18
abundance: NA
CDR3nt: TGTGCCAGCTCACCAAGACTAGCGGGGCCCTCAGATACGCAGTATTTT
CDR3aa: CASSPRLAGPSDTQYF

d_gene: NA
j_gene: TRBJ1-6
v_gene: TRBV19
abundance: NA
CDR3nt: TGTGCCAGTAGTATGGGGCCCCGCGGGAGCTCACCCCTCCACTTT
CDR3aa: CASSMGPRGSSPLHF

d_gene: NA
j_gene: TRBJ2-7
v_gene: TRBV4-1
abundance: NA
CDR3nt: TGCGCCAGCAGCCAAGCCAGTGCCACCTACGAGCAGTACTTC
CDR3aa: CASSQASATYEQYF

d_gene: NA
j_gene: TRBJ2-5
v_gene: TRBV19
abundance: NA
CDR3nt: TGTGCCAGTAGTATAAGAGGTCGCCAAGAGACCCAGTACTTC
CDR3aa: CASSIRGRQETQYF

d_gene: NA
j_gene: TRBJ1-2
v_gene: TRBV19
abundance: NA
CDR3nt: TGTGCCAGTAGTATAAATTGGGAGAGCACAGCCAACTATGGCTACACCTTC
CDR3aa: CASSINWESTANYGYTF